The 18 T cell receptor beta chains below come from one sample, sequenced in a study of control samples from healthy donors and cancer patients (dated by TCRdb to the early 2020s). Preparation of the library involved the immunoSEQ multiplex PCR assay. TCRdb mirrors the immuneACCESS table, restricted to in-frame sequences. Some clones are absent from its copies; in checked studies, under half trace to an unresolved V gene, and the reason for the others is unknown. The sample table contains 100,000 or so clones; only one count was recorded for around 92% of them. The biggest ten clones account for 2.5% of the sample. Sequencing used blood. The receptors were gathered from a young woman in good health.

In this sample, this clone turned up once. The chain links TRBV7-2 to TRBJ2-1, with D possibly matching TRBD1 (5 bases). V lost 5 bases, J lost 4 bases, and 15 bases lay in between. Germline V gene sequence: CDR1 SGHTA, CDR2 FQGNSA. The CDR3 is 15 amino acids. The CDR3 DNA sequence: TGTGCCAGCAGCCTCAAAGGGGCAGGATACAATGAGCAGTTCTTC. As protein: CASSLKGAGYNEQFF.

CDR3 in amino acids: CASSQWTGPAYNEQFF. CDR3 nucleotide sequence: TGCGCCAGCAGCCAGTGGACAGGTCCCGCCTACAATGAGCAGTTCTTC. The gene calls are TRBV4-1 and TRBJ2-1, with 7 bases identical to TRBD1. CDR3 length equals 16 residues. Looked up from germline, CDR1 is MGHRA and CDR2 is YSYEKL. J gave up 2 bases and V 3 bases, and 7 bases lay outside the gene matches.

This chain connects TRBV19 to TRBJ1-1; D remains unclear. The V end was cut by 7 bases, the J end by 7 bases, with 16 bases between. CDR1 and CDR2 from the germline V gene are LNHDA and SQIVND (reference sequence). The length of the CDR3 is 13 residues. Here the CDR3 reads CASTKHRGGEAFF. The CDR3 DNA sequence: TGTGCCAGTACCAAGCACCGAGGTGGTGAAGCTTTCTTT.

The V and J genes are TRBV5-4 and TRBJ2-1; TRBD2 matches 15 bases. CDR1 and CDR2 (germline): SGHNT, YYREEE (reference sequence). The V segment lost 3 bases and the J segment 7 bases; nucleotides outside the gene matches: 5. The CDR3 is 16 residues long. This CDR3 reads CASSWGLAGGRNEQFF. As DNA, the CDR3 is TGTGCCAGCAGCTGGGGACTAGCGGGGGGAAGAAATGAGCAGTTCTTC.

The V and J genes are TRBV6-5 and TRBJ2-7; TRBD2 is a possible D gene (6 bases). The germline V gene has CDR1 MNHEY and CDR2 SVGAGI. The V end was cut by 4 bases, the J end by 2 bases, with 15 bases between. The CDR3 consists of 15 residues. CDR3 nucleotide sequence: TGTGCCAGCAGTTTCCAAGCGGGTACTACCTACGAGCAGTACTTC. Its translation: CASSFQAGTTYEQYF.

This sequence joins TRBV6-5 and TRBJ1-2; D is unclear. The CDR3 is made up of 14 amino acids. In germline, CDR1 is MNHEY, CDR2 SVGAGI. Trimming removed 2 bases from V and 2 bases from J, with 9 bases in between. CDR3 DNA sequence: TGTGCCAGCAGTTACCTGGGTGGAAACTATGGCTACACCTTC. Translation gives CASSYLGGNYGYTF.

Here the CDR3 DNA reads TGTGCCAGCAGTCCTAAGGGCAGGGGAGGCTATAGCAATCAGCCCCAGCATTTT. Its translation: CASSPKGRGGYSNQPQHF. The chain is built from TRBV6-6 and TRBJ1-5; D might be TRBD1 (6 bases). The V end was cut by 5 bases, the J end by 0 bases, with 20 bases between. The V gene's germline CDR1 is MNHNY and CDR2 SVGAGI (reference sequence). The CDR3 is 18 residues long.

This sequence joins TRBV5-5 and TRBJ2-7; no clear D gene. Trimming shortened V by 2 bases and J by 4 bases, and 10 bases separated the two germline ends. From germline, CDR1 is SGHKS and CDR2 YYEKEE (reference sequence). The CDR3 extends over 13 amino acids. The CDR3 DNA reads as TGTGCCAGCAGCTTTACCCCCCATTACGAGCAGTACTTC. Translation: CASSFTPHYEQYF.

This chain joins TRBV5-1 and TRBJ2-1; 9 nucleotides agree with TRBD2. The ends lost 4 bases at V and 3 bases at J; junction bases unmatched: 5. The CDR3 sequence is 15 residues long. Per germline, CDR1 SGHRS and CDR2 YFSETQ. CDR3: CASSPKTSGYNEQFF. CDR3 coding DNA: TGCGCCAGCAGCCCGAAGACTAGCGGCTACAATGAGCAGTTCTTC.

This chain links TRBV5-6 with TRBJ2-7; 8 bases agree with TRBD2. This CDR3 spans 16 amino acids. Germline trimming cut 0 bases from V and 6 bases from J; bases unmatched to any gene: 11. Germline V CDR1 and CDR2: SGHDT, YYEEEE. The CDR3 spells CASSLAPGGHLSEQYF. In DNA, the CDR3 is TGTGCCAGCAGCTTGGCCCCGGGAGGGCATCTCTCCGAGCAGTACTTC.

This chain joins TRBV6-1 and TRBJ2-7; weak D call: TRBD1 (6 bases). Per germline, CDR1 MNHNS and CDR2 SASEGT. The CDR3 is 15 residues long. The V and J ends lost 2 bases and 2 bases respectively, with 13 bases between them. The CDR3 DNA follows: TGTGCCAGCAGTGAAAGGGGGAAGTTAGCCTACGAGCAGTACTTC. This translates into CASSERGKLAYEQYF.

A note on this clone: An end of the junction does not agree with germline; a read error may underlie this. The chain has TRBV5-8 and TRBJ2-4; possibly TRBD1 for D (7 bases). Germline CDR1 reads SGHTS; CDR2 reads YDEGEE. The CDR3 sequence is 15 residues long. CDR3 protein: CASSSSIPTGRISNF. The CDR3, as DNA: TGTGCCAGCAGCTCGTCTATACCGACAGGGAGGATATCGAACTTC.

The V call is TRBV7-2, the J call TRBJ2-4, with 9 bases matching TRBD2. V was pared by 6 bases and J by 0 bases, with 6 bases of the junction left unmatched. CDR1 SGHTA and CDR2 FQGNSA come from the germline V gene. The CDR3 has 16 amino acids. As DNA, the CDR3 is TGTGCCAGCAGAGGGACTAGCATCCTAGCCAAAAACATTCAGTACTTC. Residues: CASRGTSILAKNIQYF.

The rearrangement links TRBV20-1 to TRBJ1-6, with D hard to call. Germline CDR1 is DFQATT and CDR2 is SNEGSKA (reference sequence). The germline V and J ends were trimmed by 3 bases and 5 bases, with 11 bases remaining between them. This CDR3 has 14 residues. CDR3 DNA sequence: TGCAGTGCTAGTCGAGGGTCTGATAATTCACCCCTCCACTTT. This codes for CSASRGSDNSPLHF.

This clone was detected only once. The gene calls are TRBV5-1 and TRBJ2-4; 7 positions match TRBD1. The germline V gene has CDR1 SGHRS and CDR2 YFSETQ. Unmatched junction bases numbered 4, after V lost 2 bases and J lost 5 bases. The CDR3 spans 14 residues. CDR3 DNA: TGCGCCAGCAGCTTCGGGGACAGACAAAACATTCAGTACTTC. Translated: CASSFGDRQNIQYF.

The V and J genes are TRBV7-8 and TRBJ1-1; D gene ambiguous. V lost 5 bases, J lost 10 bases, and 14 bases lay in between. Germline V gene lookup returns CDR1 SGHVS and CDR2 FQNEAQ. The CDR3 length is 12 residues. The CDR3 sequence: CASSHILWVAFF. CDR3 coding DNA: TGTGCCAGCAGCCATATTCTTTGGGTAGCTTTCTTT.

The chain recombines TRBV27 with TRBJ1-2; no clear D gene. The CDR3 loop spans 13 amino acids. The V end was cut by 2 bases, the J end by 4 bases, with 8 bases between. CDR1 is MNHEY and CDR2 is SMNVEV in the germline V gene (reference sequence). This CDR3 reads CASSLRAGYGYTF. The CDR3 nucleotides are TGTGCCAGCAGTTTAAGGGCGGGCTATGGCTACACCTTC.

The gene calls are TRBV3-1 (or the pseudogene TRBV3-2) and TRBJ2-5; tentative D call: TRBD1 (6 bases). The CDR3 is 14 residues long. The germline CDR1 and CDR2 sequences are LGHDT and YNNKEL (reference sequence). Trimming left V 8 bases short and J 2 bases short, with 15 bases between. The chain's CDR3 is CASSFRTDQETQYF. In DNA, the CDR3 is TGTGCCAGCTCATTCCGGACAGATCAAGAGACCCAGTACTTC.